Listed below are T cell receptor beta chains from one sample, sequenced in a study of OX40 agonist ivuxolimab in advanced cancers. Here immunoSEQ multiplex PCR was the method, and the copy in TCRdb shows in-frame clones only, minus some. This sample carries 65,000 to 85,000 clones, around 84% of them seen once, and the ten largest clones take 2.4%. The sample in question was CD4+ or CD8+ T cells sorted from blood, obtained in a trial of the OX40 agonist ivuxolimab. All receptors come from an adult with an advanced solid tumor such as melanoma, head and neck, liver or kidney cancer. Both conserved end residues are part of each CDR3. D genes are given only for firm matches. The size of a clone is reported for some rows only, either as once, few or many, or as a class for expanded clones.

TRBV5-6	15	NA	NA	TRBJ2-3	CASTRRIWAADTQYF	TGTGCCAGCACCCGGAGGATCTGGGCGGCGGATACGCAGTATTTT
TRBV27	15	NA	NA	TRBJ1-1	CASSFPDTPPAHAFF	TGTGCCAGCAGTTTCCCGGACACTCCCCCGGCGCACGCTTTCTTT
TRBV25-1	14	NA	NA	TRBJ2-4	CASSDPEGTNIQYF	TGTGCCAGCAGTGATCCGGAGGGAACGAACATTCAGTACTTC
TRBV18	15	NA	TRBD2	TRBJ2-1	CASSPAGGYRDEQFF	TGTGCCAGCTCACCGGCGGGGGGGTATAGGGATGAGCAGTTCTTC
TRBV6-1	14	NA	NA	TRBJ2-7	CASSDRGLSYEQYF	TGTGCCAGCAGTGATCGGGGACTTTCCTACGAGCAGTACTTC
TRBV19	13	NA	NA	TRBJ1-1	CASSTYLNTEAFF	TGTGCCAGTAGTACCTATTTGAACACTGAAGCTTTCTTT
TRBV7-6	13	NA	NA	TRBJ1-1	CASSFKAGSEAFF	TGTGCCAGCAGCTTTAAAGCAGGGTCTGAAGCTTTCTTT
TRBV7-9	13	once	TRBD2	TRBJ2-5	CATRGGLGETQYF	TGTGCCACCCGGGGGGGACTGGGGGAGACCCAGTACTTC
TRBV4-2	16	NA	TRBD2	TRBJ2-2	CASSQPLAVNTGELFF	TGTGCCAGCAGCCAACCACTAGCGGTAAACACCGGGGAGCTGTTTTTT
TRBV9	15	NA	NA	TRBJ2-1	CASSVKEVEGAEQFF	TGTGCCAGCAGCGTAAAGGAGGTTGAGGGAGCGGAGCAGTTCTTC
TRBV9	13	NA	TRBD1	TRBJ1-5	CASSEGDRQTQHF	TGTGCCAGCAGCGAGGGGGACAGACAGACCCAGCATTTT
TRBV14	14	NA	NA	TRBJ2-1	CASSQDLGASEQFF	TGTGCCAGCAGCCAAGATCTAGGGGCCAGTGAGCAGTTCTTC
TRBV18	14	NA	TRBD1	TRBJ1-5	CASSGQGFDQPQHF	TGTGCCAGCTCAGGACAGGGTTTCGATCAGCCCCAGCATTTT
TRBV6-6	16	few	TRBD1	TRBJ1-2	CASSSPGQGAGYGYTF	TGTGCCAGCAGTTCACCTGGACAGGGGGCTGGCTATGGCTACACCTTC
TRBV5-8	18	NA	TRBD1	TRBJ1-1	CASSLMARTGSMNTEAFF	TGTGCCAGCAGCTTGATGGCACGGACAGGGTCTATGAACACTGAAGCTTTCTTT